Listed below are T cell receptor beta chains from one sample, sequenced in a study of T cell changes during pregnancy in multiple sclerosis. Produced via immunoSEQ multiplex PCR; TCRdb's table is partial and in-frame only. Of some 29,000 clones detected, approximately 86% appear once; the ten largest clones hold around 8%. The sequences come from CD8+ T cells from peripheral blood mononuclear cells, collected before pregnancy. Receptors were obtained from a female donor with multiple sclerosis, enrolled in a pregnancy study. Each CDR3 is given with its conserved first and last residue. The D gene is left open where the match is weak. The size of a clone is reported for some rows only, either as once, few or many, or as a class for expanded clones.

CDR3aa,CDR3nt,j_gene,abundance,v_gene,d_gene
CASSPGTGSGNTIYF,TGTGCCAGCAGTCCCGGGACAGGCTCTGGAAACACCATATATTTT,TRBJ1-3,NA,TRBV2,TRBD1
CASGLWDRGRFEAFF,TGTGCTAGTGGTTTGTGGGACAGGGGGCGTTTTGAAGCTTTCTTT,TRBJ1-1,NA,TRBV12-5,TRBD1
CAISEAQTSGEKLFF,TGTGCCATCAGTGAGGCTCAGACCTCGGGGGAAAAACTGTTTTTT,TRBJ1-4,NA,TRBV10-3,NA
CASSGGGEAQPQHF,TGTGCCAGCAGTGGGGGGGGTGAGGCTCAGCCCCAGCATTTT,TRBJ1-5,NA,TRBV6-1,NA
CASSMETRPDTQYF,TGTGCCAGCAGCATGGAGACCAGACCAGATACGCAGTATTTT,TRBJ2-3,NA,TRBV13,NA
CASSHPGTSGVKETQYF,TGTGCCAGCAGCCACCCTGGGACTAGCGGGGTTAAAGAGACCCAGTACTTC,TRBJ2-5,NA,TRBV5-4,TRBD2
CASSDREVSYEQYF,TGTGCCAGCTCGGACAGGGAGGTCTCCTACGAGCAGTACTTC,TRBJ2-7,NA,TRBV25-1,TRBD1
CASSIDRGGTEAFF,TGTGCCAGCAGCATAGACAGGGGTGGCACTGAAGCTTTCTTT,TRBJ1-1,once,TRBV27,TRBD1
CASEGTNVGYTF,TGCGCCAGCGAAGGTACTAACGTTGGCTACACCTTC,TRBJ1-2,NA,TRBV10-2,NA
CASSITGRTDTQYF,TGTGCCAGTAGTATTACAGGGAGAACAGATACGCAGTATTTT,TRBJ2-3,NA,TRBV19,NA
CASSRGTGGEKLFF,TGTGCCAGCAGTCGCGGGACAGGGGGTGAAAAACTGTTTTTT,TRBJ1-4,NA,TRBV6-1,TRBD1
CATSERGTGYNEQFF,TGTGCCACCAGCGAGCGCGGGACAGGGTACAATGAGCAGTTCTTC,TRBJ2-1,NA,TRBV15,TRBD1
CASSQRLGEGLGEQYF,TGTGCCAGCAGCCAACGACTAGGCGAGGGGTTGGGTGAGCAGTACTTC,TRBJ2-7,NA,TRBV7-6,NA
CAGTQGNTEAFF,TGTGCCGGAACACAGGGGAACACTGAAGCTTTCTTT,TRBJ1-1,NA,TRBV30,NA
CSAPRQYGYTF,TGCAGTGCTCCCAGACAGTATGGCTACACCTTC,TRBJ1-2,NA,TRBV20-1,NA
CASSSSGNTGELFF,TGTGCCAGCAGTTCTAGCGGGAACACCGGGGAGCTGTTTTTT,TRBJ2-2,NA,TRBV28,TRBD2
CASRGSTDLLLRQFF,TGCGCCAGCAGGGGATCGACAGATCTGCTATTGCGGCAGTTCTTC,TRBJ2-1,NA,TRBV5-1,NA
CASSEWGEGTDTQYF,TGTGCCAGCAGTGAATGGGGGGAGGGCACAGATACGCAGTATTTT,TRBJ2-3,NA,TRBV25-1,NA
CASSDPRGTSGSGNEQFF,TGTGCCAGCAGCGACCCCCGCGGGACTAGCGGGAGTGGAAATGAGCAGTTCTTC,TRBJ2-1,NA,TRBV7-9,TRBD2
CASSFKGLLNTEAFF,TGTGCCAGCAGCTTTAAGGGACTGCTGAACACTGAAGCTTTCTTT,TRBJ1-1,NA,TRBV11-3,NA
CASSANDRVSYNEQFF,TGTGCCAGCAGCGCGAATGACAGGGTATCCTACAATGAGCAGTTCTTC,TRBJ2-1,NA,TRBV7-9,TRBD1
CASMRARVRETQYF,TGTGCCAGCATGAGGGCCCGGGTAAGAGAGACCCAGTACTTC,TRBJ2-5,NA,TRBV5-6,NA
CAWSPSSGDADEQFF,TGTGCCTGGAGCCCCTCTAGCGGGGATGCGGATGAGCAGTTCTTC,TRBJ2-1,NA,TRBV30,TRBD2
CASSPRVAGGPASTDTQYF,TGTGCCAGCAGCCCCCGCGTAGCGGGGGGGCCCGCGAGCACAGATACGCAGTATTTT,TRBJ2-3,NA,TRBV7-3,TRBD2
CASSFYRGDWYGYTF,TGTGCCAGCAGTTTTTACAGGGGGGATTGGTATGGCTACACCTTC,TRBJ1-2,NA,TRBV27,TRBD1
CASSPQDSYNEQFF,TGTGCCAGCAGCCCCCAAGATAGTTACAATGAGCAGTTCTTC,TRBJ2-1,NA,TRBV7-2,NA
CASSSNSLGNQPQHF,TGTGCCAGCAGTTCGAACAGTCTCGGCAATCAGCCCCAGCATTTT,TRBJ1-5,NA,TRBV27,NA
CASAQGLAGARSYEQYF,TGTGCCTCCGCCCAGGGGCTAGCGGGGGCCAGGTCCTACGAGCAGTACTTC,TRBJ2-7,NA,TRBV27,TRBD2
CASSLAHRTPGNTIYF,TGTGCCAGCAGCTTAGCACACAGAACCCCTGGAAACACCATATATTTT,TRBJ1-3,NA,TRBV7-6,NA
CASSQEGGLAGEETQYF,TGCGCCAGCAGCCAAGAAGGGGGGCTAGCGGGAGAAGAGACCCAGTACTTC,TRBJ2-5,NA,TRBV4-1,TRBD2
CASSPPTSGAGTGELFF,TGTGCCAGCAGCCCTCCGACTAGCGGAGCTGGGACCGGGGAGCTGTTTTTT,TRBJ2-2,NA,TRBV11-2,TRBD2
CAISEENSGILGGELFF,TGTGCCATCAGTGAGGAGAATAGCGGGATATTAGGCGGGGAGCTGTTTTTT,TRBJ2-2,NA,TRBV10-3,TRBD2
CASSPIRDSGSYEQYF,TGCGCCAGCAGCCCTATCCGGGACAGTGGGTCCTACGAGCAGTACTTC,TRBJ2-7,NA,TRBV4-1,TRBD1
CASSIVRDRGPSTEAFF,TGTGCCAGTAGTATAGTTAGGGACAGGGGGCCTAGCACTGAAGCTTTCTTT,TRBJ1-1,NA,TRBV19,TRBD1
CASSLAMGQEYEQYF,TGCGCCAGCAGCTTGGCTATGGGACAGGAGTACGAGCAGTACTTC,TRBJ2-7,NA,TRBV5-1,TRBD1
CASGLEPRALTGELFF,TGTGCTAGTGGTTTGGAACCCAGGGCTTTGACCGGGGAGCTGTTTTTT,TRBJ2-2,large,TRBV12-5,NA
CASSETSHNIQYF,TGTGCCAGCAGCGAGACTAGTCACAACATTCAGTACTTC,TRBJ2-4,NA,TRBV9,NA
CASSQVEGGGTEAFF,TGCGCCAGCAGCCAAGTGGAAGGGGGGGGGACTGAAGCTTTCTTT,TRBJ1-1,NA,TRBV4-1,NA
CASSQAQGYNEQFF,TGCGCCAGCAGCCAAGCACAGGGGTACAATGAGCAGTTCTTC,TRBJ2-1,NA,TRBV4-3,TRBD1
CASSLLRRTSQPQHF,TGTGCCAGCTCACTGTTAAGGAGAACAAGTCAGCCCCAGCATTTT,TRBJ1-5,NA,TRBV18,NA
CASSLEQGKNTEAFF,TGTGCCAGCAGCTTAGAACAGGGGAAGAACACTGAAGCTTTCTTT,TRBJ1-1,NA,TRBV11-3,TRBD1
CASSLGQGGEQYF,TGTGCCAGCAGCTTAGGACAGGGTGGCGAGCAGTACTTC,TRBJ2-7,large,TRBV13,NA
CASSVGGADTQYF,TGTGCCAGCAGCGTGGGGGGGGCTGATACGCAGTATTTT,TRBJ2-3,NA,TRBV9,NA
CASSLEASGGTYNEQFF,TGTGCCAGCAGCTTAGAGGCTAGCGGGGGCACCTACAATGAGCAGTTCTTC,TRBJ2-1,NA,TRBV7-8,TRBD2
CAWSVLKEAFF,TGTGCCTGGAGTGTACTTAAAGAAGCTTTCTTT,TRBJ1-1,few,TRBV30,NA
CASSLGSGNTEAFF,TGTGCCAGCAGCTTGGGTTCCGGGAACACTGAAGCTTTCTTT,TRBJ1-1,NA,TRBV5-4,NA
CASSSGVGNQPQHF,TGTGCCAGCAGTTCAGGGGTTGGCAATCAGCCCCAGCATTTT,TRBJ1-5,NA,TRBV6-5,NA
CASSLKRRSTDTQYF,TGTGCCAGCAGTTTAAAGCGCAGAAGCACAGATACGCAGTATTTT,TRBJ2-3,few,TRBV27,NA
CASSFRVLGNSPLHF,TGTGCCAGCAGTTTTCGGGTCCTTGGGAATTCACCCCTCCACTTT,TRBJ1-6,NA,TRBV28,NA
CASRRLAEIYNEQFF,TGTGCCAGCAGGAGACTAGCGGAGATATACAATGAGCAGTTCTTC,TRBJ2-1,NA,TRBV6-5,TRBD2